Shown below are 11 T cell receptor beta chains from a single sample sequenced in a study of cytotoxic CD8 clonotypes in ibrutinib-treated CLL. Libraries were prepared by immunoSEQ multiplex PCR; TCRdb keeps only in-frame clonotypes and omits some of them. The table lists nearly 300,000 clones, 76% of them singletons. The material sequenced was PBMCs, taken at disease progression, from a patient treated with ibrutinib. These receptors were collected from a human donor with chronic lymphocytic leukemia.

The chain combines TRBV6-1 with TRBJ1-5, with TRBD1 matching over 10 bases. CDR3 length equals 15 residues. Germline V gene sequence: CDR1 MNHNS, CDR2 SASEGT. The V gene end was trimmed by 5 bases and the J gene end by 5 bases; junction bases not matched to a gene: 6. The CDR3 here is CASSPRTGGDQPQHF. For the CDR3, the DNA is TGTGCCAGCAGTCCCCGGACAGGGGGAGATCAGCCCCAGCATTTT.

The chain uses TRBV9 and TRBJ1-1; D might be TRBD1 (6 bases). Germline-derived CDR1 and CDR2 are SGDLS and YYNGEE. The V end was cut by 7 bases, the J end by 6 bases, with 19 bases between. The length of the CDR3 is 14 residues. The CDR3 spells CASVGPGQGPEAFF. Here the CDR3 DNA reads TGTGCCAGCGTTGGTCCGGGACAAGGGCCTGAAGCTTTCTTT.

The chain couples TRBV7-3 to TRBJ1-1; D gene unclear. This CDR3 contains 13 residues. The V end was cut by 5 bases, the J end by 6 bases, with 13 bases between. The germline CDR1 and CDR2 sequences are SGHTA and FQGTGA. The CDR3 here is CASSPDSRSEAFF. The DNA of the CDR3 is TGTGCCAGCAGCCCGGATTCGCGGTCTGAAGCTTTCTTT.

V is TRBV2 and J is TRBJ1-2; no reliable D call. This CDR3 contains 11 residues. Germline CDR1 and CDR2: SNHLY and FYNNEI. Trimming removed 9 bases at V and 4 bases at J, with 9 bases between. The CDR3 DNA reads TGTGCCAGTCCAACCCTCTATGGCTACACCTTC. Protein: CASPTLYGYTF.

V is TRBV30 and J is TRBJ2-5, with 11 bases that match TRBD2. The length of the CDR3 is 15 residues. The J segment lost 4 bases and the V segment lost 3 bases, leaving 7 bases of the junction unmatched. Germline loops: CDR1 GTSNPN, CDR2 SVGIG (reference sequence). In nucleotides, the CDR3 is TGTGCCTGGAGACGTACTAGCGGGGGTGGAGAGACCCAGTACTTC. Translating gives CAWRRTSGGGETQYF.

The gene calls are TRBV6-5 and TRBJ1-1; D ambiguous. CDR3 length equals 14 residues. Germline loops: CDR1 MNHEY, CDR2 SVGAGI. V was shortened by 0 bases and J by 1 base, with 6 bases between the two germline ends. The CDR3 region is CASSYSGSNTEAFF. The CDR3 bases are TGTGCCAGCAGTTACTCGGGATCGAACACTGAAGCTTTCTTT.

This clone was counted a few times. V usage is TRBV5-6 and J usage is TRBJ1-1, with a tentative D call TRBD1 (6 bases). Germline V gene sequence: CDR1 SGHDT, CDR2 YYEEEE. There are 13 residues in the CDR3. V gave up 4 bases and J gave up 6 bases, with 13 bases separating them. The CDR3 is CASSPGARAEAFF. Here the CDR3 DNA reads TGTGCCAGCAGCCCGGGGGCGCGGGCTGAAGCTTTCTTT.

This chain links TRBV13 with TRBJ2-5, with TRBD2 matching 7 bases. Germline-derived CDR1 and CDR2 are PRHDT and FYEKMQ (reference sequence). This CDR3 is built from 14 residues. Germline trimming cut 4 bases from V and 0 bases from J; bases unmatched to any gene: 2. The CDR3 protein is CASSSGTNQETQYF. CDR3 coding DNA: TGTGCCAGCAGCTCAGGGACTAACCAAGAGACCCAGTACTTC.

This clone was counted a single time. The chain is built from TRBV29-1 and TRBJ2-5; D not certain. The CDR3 loop spans 12 amino acids. The germline gives CDR1 SQVTM, CDR2 ANQGSEA. The V gene lost 8 bases and the J gene lost 5 bases, with 15 bases spanning the gap. The CDR3 sequence: CSTVLLGETQYF. DNA of the CDR3: TGCAGCACTGTACTCCTCGGTGAGACCCAGTACTTC.

The rearrangement joins TRBV5-4 to TRBJ2-7, with TRBD1 as a possible D gene (6 bases). The CDR3 consists of 17 residues. Deletions cut 2 bases from V and 3 bases from J, with 21 bases between. Looked up from germline, CDR1 is SGHNT and CDR2 is YYREEE (reference sequence). CDR3 loop: CASSFLNLQGFGYEQYF. CDR3 bases: TGTGCCAGCAGCTTTCTCAACCTACAGGGTTTCGGCTACGAGCAGTACTTC.

This clone occurred once. It is unclear where the CDR3 begins or ends on the DNA, so no DNA is shown, and the CDR3 is as TCRdb lists it. This sequence joins TRBV5-1 and TRBJ1-5; TRBD1, the table's D call, was not compared with the DNA. Germline loops: CDR1 SGHRS, CDR2 YFSETQ. Including both end residues, the CDR3 is 15 amino acids long. CDR3 loop: CASSFGPGQNQPQHF.